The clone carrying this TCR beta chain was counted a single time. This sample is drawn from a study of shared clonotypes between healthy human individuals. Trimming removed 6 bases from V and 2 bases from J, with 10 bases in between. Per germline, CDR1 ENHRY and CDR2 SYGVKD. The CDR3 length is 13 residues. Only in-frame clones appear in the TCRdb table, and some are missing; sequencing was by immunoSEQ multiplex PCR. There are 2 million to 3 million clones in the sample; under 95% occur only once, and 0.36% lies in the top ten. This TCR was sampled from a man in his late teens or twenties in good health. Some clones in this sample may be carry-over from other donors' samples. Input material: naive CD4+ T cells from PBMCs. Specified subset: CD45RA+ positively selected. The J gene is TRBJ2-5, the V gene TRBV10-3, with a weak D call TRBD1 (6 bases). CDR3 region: CAIRAGVQETQYF. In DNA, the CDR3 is TGTGCCATCAGGGCAGGGGTTCAAGAGACCCAGTACTTC.